This T cell receptor (beta chain) emerged from a study of shared clonotypes between healthy human individuals. Study results and caveats: Sharing across a few donors was seen in roughly 5% of naive CD4 clonotypes. Even with large depth, rarefaction showed that sorted-subset sequencing was incomplete. The expectation was that sequencing depth would affect clonotype sharing among donors.

CD45RO-negative, CCR7-positively selected cells formed the naive CD8 fraction, excluding terminally differentiated effector memory CD45RA+ cells. The authors' processing: ImmunoSEQ junction-only sequences lacked quality scores, so their filtering differed. Produced via immunoSEQ multiplex PCR; TCRdb's table is partial and in-frame only. D and trimming come from the DNA, and the V and J calls and clone size come from that table. The sample contains fewer than 850,000 clones, around 96% of which appear only once. Comments on this clone: Its antigen is unknown.

The CDR3 loop spans 14 amino acids. The J segment lost 0 bases and the V segment lost 6 bases, leaving 4 bases of the junction unmatched. Germline loops: CDR1 MNHEY, CDR2 SVGAGI. Sequenced material: naive CD8+ T cells sorted from blood. The chain carries TRBV6-5 and TRBJ1-1; 7 bases are shared with TRBD1. This sequence was found in a man aged 30-40 years in good health. The CDR3 loop is CASSTTGMNTEAFF. The CDR3, as DNA: TGTGCCAGCAGCACGACAGGGATGAACACTGAAGCTTTCTTT.